The 5 T cell receptor beta chains below come from one sample, sequenced in a study of Graves' ophthalmopathy and Graves' hyperthyroidism. The authors amplified TCR beta CDR3 regions from RNA transcripts. First-round RT-PCR employed HTBI primers, with a second-round multiplex PCR after it. In TCRdb, the multiplex PCR reads were re-called with MiXCR into one record per CDR3 protein. Here the sample spans 900,000 to 1,200,000 distinct CDR3 sequences, less than 45% being singletons. Sequenced material: peripheral blood or thyroid tissue (not recorded which). The source of these receptors is an adult man with Graves' hyperthyroidism.

This clonotype was observed at least ten times. This chain uses TRBV14 with TRBJ1-6; D unresolved. The CDR3 is made up of 15 amino acids. Per the germline V gene, CDR1 is SGHDN and CDR2 is FVKESK. V was cut by 1 base and J by 4 bases, with 8 bases left in between. CDR3 sequence: CASSQAVGYNSPLHF. For the CDR3, the DNA is TGTGCCAGCAGCCAAGCTGTGGGTTATAATTCACCCCTCCACTTT.

This clonotype was counted at least ten times. This chain uses TRBV24-1 with TRBJ2-5, with D perhaps matching TRBD1 (5 bases). The ends were cut back, 3 bases at V and 10 bases at J, with 11 bases in the middle. Germline CDR1 and CDR2: KGHDR and SFDVKD. The CDR3 is made up of 12 amino acids. CDR3 nucleotide sequence: TGTGCCACCAGTGATCAGGGCTCCGGCCAGTACTTC. This encodes CATSDQGSGQYF.

The V gene is TRBV20-1, the J gene TRBJ2-2; D remains unclear. Looked up from germline, CDR1 is DFQATT and CDR2 is SNEGSKA (reference sequence). Trimming cost V 1 base and J 2 bases, with 14 bases left between them. The CDR3 runs 16 residues. CDR3 bases: TGCAGTGCTAGAGGTGAAAGCAGGATTAACACCGGGGAGCTGTTTTTT. Its protein product is CSARGESRINTGELFF.

Ten or more counts support this clonotype. The chain links TRBV5-8 to TRBJ2-5; 14 bases match TRBD2. With 4 bases clipped from V and 5 bases from J, the junction kept 4 bases outside the gene matches. The CDR3 extends over 15 amino acids. Germline CDR1 SGHTS, CDR2 YDEGEE. The CDR3 loop is CASSRLAGGPETQYF. The CDR3 region has the DNA TGTGCCAGCAGCCGACTAGCGGGGGGGCCTGAGACCCAGTACTTC.

This clonotype showed up many times. The chain has TRBV7-2 and TRBJ2-7; a weak D match, TRBD2 (5 bases). Germline V CDR1 and CDR2: SGHTA, FQGNSA. The CDR3 spans 16 residues. Trimming removed 5 bases from V and 2 bases from J, with 19 bases in between. The CDR3 spells CASSPADLRAAYEQYF. CDR3 in DNA: TGTGCCAGCAGCCCAGCTGACCTGAGGGCCGCCTACGAGCAGTACTTC.